The T cell receptor beta chain under discussion was sequenced for a study of CD8 T cells in Susac syndrome. Reverse transcription of roughly 0.45 to 1 ug RNA was carried out with random hexamers. TCRdb recomputed calls from the immunoSEQ multiplex PCR reads with MiXCR, one row per CDR3 protein. The sample lists some 90,000 distinct CDR3 sequences, over 80% occurring once. The specimen was CD8+ T cells from PBMCs. This TCR was sampled from a human donor in good health.

CDR3 coding DNA: TGTGCCAGCAGTTTCGGCAGCCTCTGGGGCTACACCTTC. The encoded protein is CASSFGSLWGYTF. The chain joins TRBV12-3 or TRBV12-4 to TRBJ1-2, with D unresolved. There are 13 residues in the CDR3. Trimming took off 3 bases at V and 8 bases at J, with 13 bases between the two ends.